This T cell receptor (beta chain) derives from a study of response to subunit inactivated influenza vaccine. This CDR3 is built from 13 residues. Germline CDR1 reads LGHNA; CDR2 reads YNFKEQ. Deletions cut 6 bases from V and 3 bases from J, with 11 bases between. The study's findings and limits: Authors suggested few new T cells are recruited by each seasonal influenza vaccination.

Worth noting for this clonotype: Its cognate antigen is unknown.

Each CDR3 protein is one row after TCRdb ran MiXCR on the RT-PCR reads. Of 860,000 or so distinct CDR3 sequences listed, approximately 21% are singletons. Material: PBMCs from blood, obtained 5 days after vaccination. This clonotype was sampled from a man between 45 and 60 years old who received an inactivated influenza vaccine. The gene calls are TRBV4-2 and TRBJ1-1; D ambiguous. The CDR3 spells CASSIAWDTEAFF. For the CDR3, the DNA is TGTGCCAGCAGTATAGCCTGGGACACTGAAGCTTTCTTT.